These 15 T cell receptor beta chains came from one sample sequenced in a study of T cells in Graves' hyperthyroidism and ophthalmopathy. RNA transcripts provided the source from which TCR beta CDR3 regions were amplified. TCR CDR3 regions were first amplified by RT-PCR with HTBI primers. TCRdb itself ran the multiplex PCR reads through MiXCR, one entry per CDR3 protein. The sample carries some 360,000 distinct CDR3 sequences, over 15% recorded once. The sequencing input was blood. The receptors were sampled from a woman in her thirties or forties with Graves' ophthalmopathy.

This clonotype came up many times. The genes are TRBV5-1 and TRBJ1-2; weak D call: TRBD1 (5 bases). V was clipped by 2 bases and J by 10 bases, with 9 bases between them. In germline, CDR1 is SGHRS, CDR2 YFSETQ. CDR3 size: 11 residues. The CDR3 is CASSLGDDYTF. In nucleotides, the CDR3 is TGCGCCAGCAGCTTAGGGGACGACTACACCTTC.

Many counts were recorded for this clonotype. In nucleotides, the CDR3 is TGTGCCAGCACCGGTTCGACAGACTTCAACCCCCAGCAGTACTTC. It encodes CASTGSTDFNPQQYF. The chain carries TRBV11-2 and TRBJ2-7; a weak D match, TRBD1 (5 bases). V was pared by 7 bases and J by 8 bases, with 24 bases between. CDR1 SGHAT and CDR2 FQNNGV come from the germline V gene. The CDR3 loop spans 15 amino acids.

This clonotype was seen a handful of times. A much larger clone lies one base from this, so it may be a read error. The rearrangement uses TRBV28 and TRBJ1-5; 8 bases agree with TRBD1. Germline V lookup: CDR1 MDHEN, CDR2 SYDVKM. The length of the CDR3 is 15 residues. For the CDR3, the DNA is TGTGTCAGCAGTTTATGGACAGGGCAGAATCAGCCCCAGCATTTT. It encodes CVSSLWTGQNQPQHF. Based on the CDR3 plus reference TRBV28 and TRBJ1-5, the full variable domain is DVKVTQSSRYLVKRTGEKVFLECVQDMDHENMFWYRQDPGLGLRLIYFSYDVKMKEKGDIPEGYSVSREKKERFSLILESASTNQTSMYLCVSSLWTGQNQPQHFGDGTRLSIL.

CDR3 coding DNA: TGTGCCAGCAGGGGAGGGACCACCTACGAGCAGTACTTC. As protein: CASRGGTTYEQYF. V is TRBV7-3 and J is TRBJ2-7, with 7 bases aligning to TRBD2. There are 13 residues in the CDR3. Germline lookup yields CDR1 SGHTA and CDR2 FQGTGA. V dropped 6 bases and J dropped 2; count of bases not matched to a gene: 4.

This clonotype has ten or more counts. The chain has TRBV29-1 and TRBJ2-7, with 7 bases that match TRBD1. The germline V gene encodes CDR1 SQVTM and CDR2 ANQGSEA. The CDR3 totals 13 residues. V shed 5 bases and J 3 bases; nucleotides not matched to a gene: 7. The CDR3, as DNA: TGCAGCGTTCCCCGTGGGGACAGCTACGAGCAGTACTTC. Protein product: CSVPRGDSYEQYF.

This clonotype has a count of ten or more. The chain employs TRBV15 and TRBJ2-7; TRBD1 matches at 7 bases. The CDR3 loop spans 19 amino acids. Germline V gene sequence: CDR1 LNHNV, CDR2 YYDKDF (reference sequence). V lost 1 base and J lost 3; bases outside the gene matches: 18. In nucleotides, the CDR3 is TGTGCCACCAGCAGAGCTAGCCTCTACCGGGACAGTATTATCTACGAGCAGTACTTC. Residues: CATSRASLYRDSIIYEQYF.

V gene TRBV15 combines with J gene TRBJ1-5; D ambiguous. Trimming took off 4 bases at V and 2 bases at J, with 9 bases between the two ends. CDR3 length: 14 residues. The germline gives CDR1 LNHNV, CDR2 YYDKDF (reference sequence). Here the CDR3 DNA reads TGTGCCACCAGCAAGCTTCGTGGCAATCAGCCCCAGCATTTT. Its protein is CATSKLRGNQPQHF.

At least ten counts were recorded for this clonotype. The chain uses TRBV6-5 and TRBJ1-5; 7 positions match TRBD1. Per germline, CDR1 MNHEY and CDR2 SVGAGI. Trimming removed 5 bases from V and 13 bases from J; junction bases left unmatched: 20. This CDR3 contains 16 residues. The CDR3 DNA is TGTGCCAGCAGTAGACAGAGCGGGACAGTGGGATCATCACAGCATTTT. Amino acids: CASSRQSGTVGSSQHF.

At least ten counts were recorded for this clonotype. The rearrangement joins TRBV20-1 to TRBJ2-5; D call uncertain. The CDR3 is 15 residues long. The germline gives CDR1 DFQATT, CDR2 SNEGSKA (reference sequence). Trimming stripped 0 bases from V and 1 base from J, with 12 bases between. The CDR3 coding sequence is TGCAGTGCTAGAGATGTTACTACCCCCCAAGAGACCCAGTACTTC. Amino acids: CSARDVTTPQETQYF.

This clonotype was seen many times. The J gene is TRBJ2-1, the V gene TRBV28; either TRBD1 or TRBD2 may supply D (5 bases each). The CDR3 spans 13 residues. Germline V lookup: CDR1 MDHEN, CDR2 SYDVKM. V lost 8 bases, J lost 3 bases, and 11 bases lay in between. CDR3 in amino acids: CASVGTIYNEQFF. In nucleotides, the CDR3 is TGTGCCAGCGTAGGGACCATCTACAATGAGCAGTTCTTC.

Of note for this clonotype: This sequence may be a read error, since a much larger clone differs from it by one base. The conserved closing phenylalanine or tryptophan is absent in this CDR3, likely reflecting a read error. The chain employs TRBV11-1 and TRBJ1-1, with 7 nucleotides matching TRBD1. V trimming: 5 bases; J trimming: 4 bases; junction bases outside the gene matches: 13. This CDR3 spans 16 amino acids. Looked up from germline, CDR1 is SGHAT and CDR2 is FQDESV (reference sequence). The CDR3 region is CASSPIQGPKPTEAFL. CDR3 DNA: TGTGCCAGCAGCCCAATACAGGGGCCAAAACCCACTGAAGCTTTCCTT.

This clonotype was observed a handful of times. This may come from a read error, since a much larger clone is one base off. The chain combines TRBV28 with TRBJ2-7; D might be TRBD2 (5 bases). CDR1 MDHEN and CDR2 SYDVKM come from the germline V gene. The CDR3 length is 15 residues. The CDR3 reads CVSSSPRVADYEQCF. The CDR3 DNA sequence: TGTGTCAGCAGCTCCCCACGGGTAGCCGACTACGAGCAGTGCTTC.

This clonotype was observed many times. The chain links TRBV7-8 to TRBJ2-5; D may be TRBD2 (6 bases). The CDR3 extends over 17 amino acids. V shed 4 bases and J shed 1 base, with 19 bases lying between them. Germline V lookup: CDR1 SGHVS, CDR2 FQNEAQ. In DNA, the CDR3 is TGTGCCAGCAGCTCATCTCGTCGCCGGGACTCCCAAGAGACCCAGTACTTC. This codes for CASSSSRRRDSQETQYF.

There are many counts of this clonotype. The chain is built from TRBV6-5 and TRBJ1-2; D perhaps matches TRBD1 (5 bases). V shed 0 bases and J shed 4 bases, with 9 bases lying between them. This CDR3 contains 14 residues. Per germline, CDR1 MNHEY and CDR2 SVGAGI. This CDR3 reads CASSYSSDIYGYTF. The DNA of the CDR3 is TGTGCCAGCAGTTACTCTTCGGACATCTATGGCTACACCTTC.

This clonotype has at least ten counts. The rearrangement links TRBV4-3 to TRBJ1-1; possible D gene TRBD1, 6 bases. The CDR3 is made up of 14 amino acids. The germline V and J ends were trimmed by 0 bases and 7 bases, with 12 bases remaining between them. Germline-derived CDR1 and CDR2 are LGHNA and YSLEER. CDR3 nucleotide sequence: TGCGCCAGCAGCCAAGACAGGGGCCGCTATGAAGCTTTCTTT. Translation gives CASSQDRGRYEAFF.